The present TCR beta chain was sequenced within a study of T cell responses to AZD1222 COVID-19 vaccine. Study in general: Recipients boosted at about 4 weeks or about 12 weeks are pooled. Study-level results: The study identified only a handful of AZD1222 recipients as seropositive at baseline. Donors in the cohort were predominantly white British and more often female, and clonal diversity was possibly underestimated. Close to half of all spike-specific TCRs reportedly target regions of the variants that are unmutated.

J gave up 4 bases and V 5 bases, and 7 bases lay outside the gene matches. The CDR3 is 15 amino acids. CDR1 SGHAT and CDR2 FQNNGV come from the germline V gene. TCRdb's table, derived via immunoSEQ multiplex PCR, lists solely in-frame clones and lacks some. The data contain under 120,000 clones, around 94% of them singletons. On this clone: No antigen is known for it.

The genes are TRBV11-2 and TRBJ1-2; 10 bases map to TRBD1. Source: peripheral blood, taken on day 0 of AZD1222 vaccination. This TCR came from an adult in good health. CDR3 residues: CASSLQDRGFYGYTF. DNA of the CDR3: TGTGCCAGCAGCCTACAGGACAGGGGGTTCTATGGCTACACCTTC.